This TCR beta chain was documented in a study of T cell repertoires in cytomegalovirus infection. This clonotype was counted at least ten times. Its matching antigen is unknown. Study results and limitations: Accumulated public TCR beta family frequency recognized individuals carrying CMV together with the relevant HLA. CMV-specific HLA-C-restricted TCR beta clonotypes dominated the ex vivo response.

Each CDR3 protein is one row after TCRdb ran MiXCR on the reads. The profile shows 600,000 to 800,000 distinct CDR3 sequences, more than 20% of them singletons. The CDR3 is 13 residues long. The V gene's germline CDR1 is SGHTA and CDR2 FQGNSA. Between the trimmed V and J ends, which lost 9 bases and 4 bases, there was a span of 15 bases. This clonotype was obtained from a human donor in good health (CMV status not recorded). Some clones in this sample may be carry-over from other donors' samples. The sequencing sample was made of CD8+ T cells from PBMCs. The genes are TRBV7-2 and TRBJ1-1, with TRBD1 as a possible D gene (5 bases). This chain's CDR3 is CASYSGGSTEAFF. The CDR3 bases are TGTGCCAGTTATAGCGGGGGAAGCACTGAAGCTTTCTTT.